The next 25 T cell receptor beta chains were all read from a single sample in a study of T cells expressing NK-cell markers. TCRdb re-called the 5' RACE reads; one entry per CDR3 protein, DNA not given. This table holds roughly 450,000 distinct CDR3 sequences. Sequencing was performed on blood T cells: a sorted CD56 or NKG2C T cell subset, CD4+ or CD8+ T cells, or bulk PBMC T cells (not recorded which). All receptors come from a woman between 50 and 59 years old in good health.

The rearrangement links TRBV24-1 to TRBJ1-2; the TCRdb D gene call, TRBD1, has no DNA to confirm it. CDR1 KGHDR and CDR2 SFDVKD come from the germline V gene. The CDR3 runs to 15 residues. CDR3 sequence reads: CATSDTTGTGHGYTF.

This chain joins TRBV6-5 and TRBJ2-1; TCRdb indicates TRBD1, and absent DNA this call remains unverified. Germline V CDR1 and CDR2: MNHEY, SVGAGI. The CDR3 spans 15 residues. The CDR3 is CASRIMDRGYGEQFF.

V and J are TRBV5-1 and TRBJ2-1. This CDR3 comprises 11 residues. The germline V gene encodes CDR1 SGHRS and CDR2 YFSETQ. This chain's CDR3 is CASNKWDEQFF.

The genes are TRBV2 and TRBJ1-3; TCRdb proposes TRBD1, but this gene call is untestable without DNA. The CDR3 extends over 16 amino acids. Germline V lookup: CDR1 SNHLY, CDR2 FYNNEI. CDR3 sequence reads: CASGMTGFISGNTIYF. The full variable domain, rest sourced from reference TRBV2 and TRBJ1-3, is EPEVTQTPSHQVTQMGQEVILRCVPISNHLYFYWYRQILGQKVEFLVSFYNNEISEKSEIFDDQFSVERPDGSNFTLKIRSTKLEDSAMYFCASGMTGFISGNTIYFGEGSWLTVV.

The rearrangement links TRBV4-1 to TRBJ2-7; the D call of TRBD2 rests on TCRdb alone, since no DNA is present to check it. Germline CDR1 reads MGHRA; CDR2 reads YSYEKL. The CDR3 contains 14 residues. The CDR3 region is CAPATSGRCCEQYF.

The chain is built from TRBV4-1 and TRBJ2-3; TCRdb proposes TRBD2, but this gene call is untestable without DNA. The CDR3 covers 18 residues. The V gene's germline CDR1 is MGHRA and CDR2 YSYEKL. This CDR3 is CASSQGESNWGGTDTQYF.

J is TRBJ2-5 and V is TRBV12-3 or TRBV12-4; TCRdb picks TRBD2, but there is no DNA to check that call. The length of the CDR3 is 17 residues. CDR3 amino acids: CASCPGPTTSAQETQYF.

The CDR3 is CSAISGIYIQYF. This chain uses TRBV20-1 with TRBJ2-4; TCRdb designates TRBD2, a call that cannot be tested without DNA. Germline V CDR1 and CDR2: DFQATT, SNEGSKA (reference sequence). This CDR3 is 12 amino acids long.

The rearrangement joins TRBV5-1 to TRBJ2-3; TCRdb reports TRBD1, a call that lacks DNA to check it against. The CDR3 is made up of 15 amino acids. Germline assignment: CDR1 SGHRS and CDR2 YFSETQ. CDR3 amino acids: CASSSTVGSTDTQYF.

The chain employs TRBV21-1 and TRBJ2-2. TRBV21-1 is a documented pseudogene. This CDR3 is 16 amino acids long. CDR3 amino acids: CASSKVAETYTGELFF.

The V and J genes are TRBV11-2 and TRBJ2-2; the TRBD1 assignment by TCRdb is unverifiable without DNA. There are 17 residues in the CDR3. CDR1 SGHAT and CDR2 FQNNGV come from the germline V gene. CDR3 in amino acids: CASSLLPRGPNTGELFF.

The J gene is TRBJ2-1, the V gene TRBV12-3 or TRBV12-4; there is no DNA to check the TCRdb D call of TRBD1. The CDR3 has 15 residues. CDR3 protein: CASTLATGSSGEQFF.

The chain recombines TRBV24-1 with TRBJ2-3. CDR1 KGHDR and CDR2 SFDVKD come from the germline V gene. The CDR3 loop spans 16 amino acids. The CDR3 sequence is CATSDFGITATDTQYF.

The rearrangement joins TRBV5-1 to TRBJ2-7; TCRdb's assignment of TRBD2 cannot be checked, as there is no DNA. Germline V gene data show CDR1 as SGHRS and CDR2 as YFSETQ. This CDR3 contains 14 residues. The CDR3 spells CASSLVAGGYEQYF. The complete variable domain, with remaining parts taken from reference TRBV5-1 and TRBJ2-7, reads KAGVTQTPRYLIKTRGQQVTLSCSPISGHRSVSWYQQTPGQGLQFLFEYFSETQRNKGNFPGRFSGRQFSNSRSEMNVSTLELGDSALYLCASSLVAGGYEQYFGPGTRLTVT.

This chain joins TRBV20-1 and TRBJ2-5; TCRdb's D gene call, TRBD2, goes unchecked for lack of DNA. The CDR3 is 13 residues long. Germline CDR1 DFQATT, CDR2 SNEGSKA (reference sequence). Here the CDR3 reads CGGLAGGVETQYF.

This chain connects TRBV9 to TRBJ2-1. Looked up from germline, CDR1 is SGDLS and CDR2 is YYNGEE. This CDR3 is built from 13 residues. The CDR3 sequence: CASSVVNDLEQFF.

The chain uses TRBV5-5 and TRBJ1-1; TCRdb returns TRBD1, unconfirmable since there is no DNA. The germline gives CDR1 SGHKS, CDR2 YYEKEE (reference sequence). This CDR3 spans 14 amino acids. Here the CDR3 reads CASSLGTGGIEAFF.

The chain recombines TRBV21-1 with TRBJ2-1; with no DNA, the TCRdb D assignment of TRBD2 cannot be verified. TRBV21-1 has pseudogene status. This CDR3 spans 13 amino acids. This chain's CDR3 is CASRDLTLGGQFF.

The chain joins TRBV24-1 to TRBJ1-2. Germline CDR1 and CDR2: KGHDR and SFDVKD. The CDR3 is 12 amino acids. This chain's CDR3 is CATSRKDHGYTF.

This rearrangement joins TRBV18 to TRBJ2-2; without DNA, the TCRdb call of TRBD2 cannot be checked. CDR1 is KGHSH and CDR2 is LQKENI in the germline V gene. The CDR3 covers 15 residues. CDR3 protein: CASLRGLSNTGELFF.

The chain has TRBV4-2 and TRBJ2-7; TCRdb designates TRBD1, a call that cannot be tested without DNA. CDR1 is LGHNA, CDR2 YNFKEQ, per germline. This CDR3 has 14 amino acids. Here the CDR3 reads CASSQATVSYEQYF.

CDR3 sequence reads: CSARDPRGEGTQYF. The chain employs TRBV20-1 and TRBJ2-5. Germline values: CDR1 DFQATT, CDR2 SNEGSKA (reference sequence). The CDR3 is made up of 14 amino acids.

The rearrangement uses TRBV20-1 and TRBJ2-5. Per the germline V gene, CDR1 is DFQATT and CDR2 is SNEGSKA (reference sequence). CDR3 length: 14 amino acids. CDR3 sequence: CSAVERQIQETQYF.

The chain employs TRBV29-1 and TRBJ2-5; TCRdb picks TRBD1, but there is no DNA to check that call. Germline CDR1 reads SQVTM; CDR2 reads ANQGSEA. The CDR3 consists of 14 residues. CDR3 sequence: CSVGGVRVVETQYF.

This chain uses TRBV11-2 with TRBJ2-1. Germline values: CDR1 SGHAT, CDR2 FQNNGV. This CDR3 region has 16 residues. The CDR3 loop reads CASSPQVSPSYNEQFF.